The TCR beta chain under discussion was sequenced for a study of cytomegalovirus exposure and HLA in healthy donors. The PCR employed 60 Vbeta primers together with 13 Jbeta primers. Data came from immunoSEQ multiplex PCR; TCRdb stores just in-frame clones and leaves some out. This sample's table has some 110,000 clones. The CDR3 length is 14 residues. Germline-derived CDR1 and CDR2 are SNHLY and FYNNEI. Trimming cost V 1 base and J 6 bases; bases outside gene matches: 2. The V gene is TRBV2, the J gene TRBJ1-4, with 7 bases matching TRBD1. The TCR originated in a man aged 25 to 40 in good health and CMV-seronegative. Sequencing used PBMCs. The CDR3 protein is CASSEGQGDEKLFF. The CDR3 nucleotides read TGTGCCAGCAGTGAAGGGCAGGGGGATGAAAAACTGTTTTTT.